This TCR beta chain was identified during a study of human T cells and chemical hapten exposure. Overall study findings and caveats: Versus controls, expanded TCRs had significantly more large CDR3 similarity clusters.

This clonotype was counted at least ten times. The antigen remains undetermined. Noted time point: patch test 1, 2 weeks after DPC sensitization. The treatment: therapeutic diphenylcyclopropenone sensitization with weekly scalp DPC. Alopecia patients deemed DPC-suitable, aged 18 to 70, excluding pregnancy. V trimming: 9 bases; J trimming: 3 bases; junction bases outside the gene matches: 10. Germline CDR1 and CDR2: LGHNT and FRNRAP. The CDR3 is made up of 15 amino acids. TCRdb re-analysed the RACE reads in MiXCR, keeping a single row per CDR3 protein. The sample has nearly 350,000 distinct CDR3 sequences, approximately 6.3% seen once.

The sample was whole blood, taken in connection with sensitization to the hapten diphenylcyclopropenone (DPC). The chain combines TRBV12-5 with TRBJ2-3, with 9 nucleotides matching TRBD1. The source of this sequence is a woman between 18 and 29 years old with alopecia areata. Some clones in this sample may be carry-over from other donors' samples. The CDR3 coding sequence is TGTGCTAGCGCGTTTGGGACAGGGACAACAGATACGCAGTATTTT. This sequence encodes CASAFGTGTTDTQYF.